These T cell receptor beta chains were read from a single sample in a study of cytomegalovirus exposure and HLA in healthy donors. Generated by immunoSEQ multiplex PCR, the TCRdb table keeps only in-frame clones and is missing some. The sample holds 270,000 or so clones, 80% to 95% seen once. Sequenced input: PBMCs. The receptors here all came from a girl aged 2 to 10 in good health and CMV-seronegative. Both conserved end residues are part of each CDR3. Each record gives: D gene, V gene, clone size, J gene, CDR3 DNA, CDR3 protein. D genes are given only for firm matches. Clone size is not always given. Where it is, it says once, few, many or a class for expanded clones.

>.|TRBV27|.|TRBJ1-5
TGTGCCAGCAGGGCTACACCAGGGCCCAGCAATCAGCCCCAGCATTTT
CASRATPGPSNQPQHF
>.|TRBV29-1|.|TRBJ2-7
TGCAGCGCCGTGGGCAGTCTCTACGAGCAGTACTTC
CSAVGSLYEQYF
>.|TRBV2|.|TRBJ2-6
TGTGCCAGCGTCGCCGAGGTCTTAGGGGCCAACGTCCTGACTTTC
CASVAEVLGANVLTF
>TRBD2|TRBV29-1|.|TRBJ2-7
TGCAGCGTTGAAGATGCCGGGACTAGCGTAACCTACGAGCAGTACTTC
CSVEDAGTSVTYEQYF
>TRBD1|TRBV11-2|.|TRBJ2-7
TGTGCCAGCAGCCCAGACTGGACAGGGAACTCCTACGAGCAGTACTTC
CASSPDWTGNSYEQYF
>.|TRBV7-9|.|TRBJ2-1
TGTGCCAGCAGCTCCCTAGGGATAGAGGGTGAGCAGTTCTTC
CASSSLGIEGEQFF
>TRBD1|TRBV10-3|.|TRBJ2-5
TGTGCCATCCGGGACAGGCAAGAGACCCAGTACTTC
CAIRDRQETQYF
>.|TRBV30|.|TRBJ1-3
TGTGCCTGGAGTATGGCCTCTGGAAACACCATATATTTT
CAWSMASGNTIYF
>.|TRBV4-2|once|TRBJ2-7
TGTGCCAGCAGCCTCGGGACTTCTAGCTCCTACGAGCAGTACTTC
CASSLGTSSSYEQYF
>.|TRBV29-1|.|TRBJ2-5
TGCAGCGTTCACGGCGGGGCAGAGACCCAGTACTTC
CSVHGGAETQYF
>.|TRBV5-6|.|TRBJ1-1
TGTGCCAGCAGCCCCATAGGGGAGAACACTGAAGCTTTCTTT
CASSPIGENTEAFF
>.|TRBV5-6|.|TRBJ2-7
TGTGCCAGCAGCTTGCGAGCTACTGGCTACGAGCAGTACTTC
CASSLRATGYEQYF
>.|TRBV6-5|.|TRBJ2-2
TGTGCCAGCACTACGAATGAGCCCGGGGAGCTGTTTTTT
CASTTNEPGELFF
>.|TRBV28|.|TRBJ1-2
TGTGCCAGCAGGATGCAGGGGATAGCTAACTATGGCTACACCTTC
CASRMQGIANYGYTF
>.|TRBV28|once|TRBJ1-1
TGTGCCAGCAGTTTAATGGCTGGGCCGTACACTGAAGCTTTCTTT
CASSLMAGPYTEAFF
>.|TRBV19|.|TRBJ2-2
TGTGCCAGTAGGCCAGCGGCTTTCACCGGGGAGCTGTTTTTT
CASRPAAFTGELFF
>TRBD1|TRBV6-1|.|TRBJ2-2
TGTGCCAGCAGTGAACAGGGGGCAACTGGGGAGCTGTTTTTT
CASSEQGATGELFF
>.|TRBV5-6|.|TRBJ2-1
TGTGCCAGCAGCCAAAGGTGGGAGCGGGAGCAGTTCTTC
CASSQRWEREQFF
>TRBD2|TRBV2|.|TRBJ2-7
TGTGCCAGCAGGGGGGTAGCGGGAGGGCCCTACGAGCAGTACTTC
CASRGVAGGPYEQYF
>.|TRBV11-1|.|TRBJ1-6
TGTGCCAGCAGCCAGCCGAGGGATTCACCCCTCCACTTT
CASSQPRDSPLHF
>.|TRBV13|.|TRBJ1-5
TGTGCCAGCAGCTTAGGACAGAATCAGCCCCAGCATTTT
CASSLGQNQPQHF
>TRBD1|TRBV6-4|.|TRBJ1-3
TGTGCCAGCAGTGACTCGAGCCAGGGGGAAGATGGAAACACCATATATTTT
CASSDSSQGEDGNTIYF
>TRBD1|TRBV13|.|TRBJ1-3
TGTGCCAGCAGCCTAGGACAGGGGGACACCATATATTTT
CASSLGQGDTIYF
>TRBD2|TRBV18|.|TRBJ2-3
TGTGCCAGCTCACCCCTTTCTCTAGCGGGGGGCCTCACAGATACGCAGTATTTT
CASSPLSLAGGLTDTQYF
>.|TRBV4-1|.|TRBJ1-1
TGCGCCAGCAGCCAAGAAATGAACAGCTTGAACACTGAAGCTTTCTTT
CASSQEMNSLNTEAFF
>TRBD2|TRBV14|.|TRBJ2-1
TGTGCCAGCAGCTTAGGGACTAGCTTGGTCTTC
CASSLGTSLVF
>TRBD2|TRBV9|.|TRBJ2-5
TGTGCCAGCAGCGTAGCTACAGCGGGGGGGGACCAAGAGACCCAGTACTTC
CASSVATAGGDQETQYF
>TRBD1|TRBV7-2|.|TRBJ2-1
TGTGCCAGCAGCCTACAGGGGAATGAGCAGTTCTTC
CASSLQGNEQFF
>TRBD2|TRBV2|.|TRBJ2-2
TGTGCCAGCAGTGGTCTAGCGGCTGGCGGGGAGCTGTTTTTT
CASSGLAAGGELFF
>TRBD1|TRBV27|.|TRBJ2-7
TGTGCCACCGGGACAGGGGGTTACGAGCAGTACTTC
CATGTGGYEQYF
>TRBD2|TRBV19|once|TRBJ2-1
TGTGCCAGTAGTCCCCGAGCGGGAGGGCCTGGTGAGCAGTTCTTC
CASSPRAGGPGEQFF
>.|TRBV7-8|.|TRBJ1-5
TGTGCCAGCAGCTTAGTCAGGGCTAGCAATCAGCCCCAGCATTTT
CASSLVRASNQPQHF
>.|TRBV5-4|.|TRBJ1-1
TGTGCCAGCAGCTCACTATTGAACACTGAAGCTTTCTTT
CASSSLLNTEAFF
>TRBD1|TRBV19|.|TRBJ1-5
TGTGCCAGTAGTATCGGAGACAGGGTCAATCAGCCCCAGCATTTT
CASSIGDRVNQPQHF
>TRBD1|TRBV10-3|.|TRBJ1-1
TGTGCCATCAGTGAGAACAGGGGGCAGAACACTGAAGCTTTCTTT
CAISENRGQNTEAFF
>TRBD1|TRBV19|.|TRBJ1-5
TGTGCCAGTAGTATGGGACAGGGGGCTTGGGCTGTGGATAGCAATCAGCCCCAGCATTTT
CASSMGQGAWAVDSNQPQHF
>.|TRBV15|once|TRBJ2-5
TGTGCCACCAGCAGGGCAACAGGGGAGGTGGTCGTAACCCAGTACTTC
CATSRATGEVVVTQYF
>.|TRBV19|.|TRBJ2-7
TGTGCCAGTAGTATGAGTGGACAGAGCTCCTACGAGCAGTACTTC
CASSMSGQSSYEQYF
>.|TRBV5-1|.|TRBJ2-3
TGCGCCAGCAGGACCAGGGATGGTGGAGATACGCAGTATTTT
CASRTRDGGDTQYF
>.|TRBV11-1|once|TRBJ2-2
TGTGCCAGCAGTTCCGGTAGCGGAAGCGGGGAGCTGTTTTTT
CASSSGSGSGELFF
>.|TRBV10-3|.|TRBJ1-5
TGTGCCATCGCCCGGGACTTTAGCAATCAGCCCCAGCATTTT
CAIARDFSNQPQHF
>.|TRBV19|once|TRBJ2-7
TGTGCCAGTAGCCCGACAGATGCCCTCATCCCCTACGAGCAGTACTTC
CASSPTDALIPYEQYF
>.|TRBV7-8|.|TRBJ2-2
TGTGCCAGCAGCTTAAACGGGATCTCCACCGGGGAGCTGTTTTTT
CASSLNGISTGELFF
>.|TRBV13|.|TRBJ2-2
TGTGCCAGCGCGCGGGGACAGAGTACCGGGGAGCTGTTTTTT
CASARGQSTGELFF
>TRBD1|TRBV18|.|TRBJ2-1
TGTGCCAGCCGGGACAGGGGATGGAATGAGCAGTTCTTC
CASRDRGWNEQFF
>.|TRBV7-6|.|TRBJ1-2
TGTGCCAGCAGCTTAGATGGCAGTAACTATGGCTACACCTTC
CASSLDGSNYGYTF
>.|TRBV5-4|.|TRBJ2-5
TGTGCCAGCCAGGTTGAAGATCAAGAGACCCAGTACTTC
CASQVEDQETQYF
>TRBD2|TRBV7-2|.|TRBJ2-5
TGTGCCAGCAGCCCTAAGACTAGCATAAAGACCCAGTACTTC
CASSPKTSIKTQYF
>.|TRBV15|.|TRBJ1-1
TGTGCCACCAGCAGAGTGGGAGGTTTGAACACTGAAGCTTTCTTT
CATSRVGGLNTEAFF
>.|TRBV6-6|.|TRBJ2-7
TGTGCCAGCGAGAGCGCCTACGAGCAGTACTTC
CASESAYEQYF
>TRBD2|TRBV6-5|.|TRBJ2-7
TGTGCCAGCAGTGGACCGACTAGCGGTTACTACGAGCAGTACTTC
CASSGPTSGYYEQYF
>TRBD1|TRBV27|few|TRBJ2-1
TGTGCCAGCAGTTTAAGCGGACAGGGGAACCCTTTTTCCTACAATGAGCAGTTCTTC
CASSLSGQGNPFSYNEQFF
>TRBD2|TRBV7-6|once|TRBJ2-2
TGTGCCAGCAGCTCGGGGACTAGCGGCAACACCGGGGAGCTGTTTTTT
CASSSGTSGNTGELFF
>.|TRBV27|.|TRBJ2-7
TGTGCCGGCAGTTCAACAGGGCTCCCCTCGTACGAGCAGTACTTC
CAGSSTGLPSYEQYF
>TRBD1|TRBV6-1|.|TRBJ1-1
TGTGCCAGCAGTGCCACAGGGGGCAGGGACACTGAAGCTTTCTTT
CASSATGGRDTEAFF